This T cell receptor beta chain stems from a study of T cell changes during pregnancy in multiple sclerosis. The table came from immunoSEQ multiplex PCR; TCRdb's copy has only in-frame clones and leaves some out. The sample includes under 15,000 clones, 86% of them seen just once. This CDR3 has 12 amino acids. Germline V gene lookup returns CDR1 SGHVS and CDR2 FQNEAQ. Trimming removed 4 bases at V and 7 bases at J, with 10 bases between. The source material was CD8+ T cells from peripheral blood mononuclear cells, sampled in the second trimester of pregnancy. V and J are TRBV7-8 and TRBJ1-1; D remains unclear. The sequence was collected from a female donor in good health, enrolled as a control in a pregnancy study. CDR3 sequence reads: CASSSTNFEAFF. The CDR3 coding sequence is TGTGCCAGCAGCTCCACGAACTTTGAAGCTTTCTTT.